Presented here are 12 T cell receptor beta chains from one specimen sequenced in a study of T cell clonality in common variable immunodeficiency. The method was immunoSEQ multiplex PCR; TCRdb's version includes in-frame clones alone and lacks a portion of them. Recorded here are under 35,000 clones, none singletons. Sequenced: peripheral blood mononuclear cells. The receptors were gathered from a person aged 18-70 years in good health.

This clone turned up a few times. The read comes to an end 3 residues before the CDR3 does, leaving the germline J gene to fill in the end. This chain connects TRBV19 to TRBJ2-2, with TRBD1 identical over 8 bases. The germline gives CDR1 LNHDA, CDR2 SQIVND (reference sequence). CDR3 length: 15 residues. The DNA read from the CDR3 is TGTGCCAGTAGTAACTGGGACAGGTTTAATGAAAAG. This sequence encodes CASSNWDRFNEK. The full CDR3 is CASSNWDRFNEKLFF.

The table lists this clone with many counts. The read finishes 3 residues shy of the CDR3 end, and the germline J gene is used to complete it. This chain uses TRBV7-2 with TRBJ2-7; D call uncertain. Deletions cut 1 base from V and 5 bases from J, with 9 bases between. CDR1 SGHTA and CDR2 FQGNSA come from the germline V gene. This CDR3 has 13 amino acids. CDR3 loop: CASSLGLRDEQYF. The CDR3 DNA, read in part, is TGTGCCAGCAGCTTAGGTCTTCGGGACGAG. Drawing the rest from reference TRBV7-2 and TRBJ2-7, the complete variable domain is GAGVSQSPSNKVTEKGKDVELRCDPISGHTALYWYRQSLGQGLEFLIYFQGNSAPDKSGLPSDRFSAERTGGSVSTLTIQRTQQEDSAVYLCASSLGLRDEQYFGPGTRLTVT.

This clone has ten or more counts. The read is 3 residues too short to cover the CDR3 end, so that end is filled in from the germline J gene. The rearrangement links TRBV20-1 to TRBJ2-5; 9 positions agree with TRBD2. The CDR3 length is 14 residues. Trimming cost V 6 bases and J 4 bases; bases outside gene matches: 9. In germline, CDR1 is DFQATT, CDR2 SNEGSKA (reference sequence). CDR3 residues: CSAHSGRGAETQYF. The DNA read from the CDR3 is TGCAGTGCCCATAGCGGGAGAGGGGCAGAGACC.

This clone was detected many times. The read terminates 3 residues ahead of where the CDR3 ends, so the germline J gene completes it. The chain employs TRBV2 and TRBJ2-7; TRBD1 might be the D (6 bases). The CDR3 runs to 14 residues. V gave up 8 bases and J gave up 2 bases, with 16 bases separating them. CDR1 and CDR2 from the germline V gene are SNHLY and FYNNEI. The CDR3 is CASARNRATYEQYF. Incomplete CDR3 DNA: TGTGCCAGCGCACGGAACAGGGCGACCTACGAG.

This clone was observed many times. The read stops 3 residues short of the end of the CDR3; the missing end is completed from the germline J gene. The V call is TRBV20-1, the J call TRBJ2-1, with D perhaps matching TRBD1 (6 bases). CDR3 length: 16 residues. V shed 5 bases and J shed 7 bases, with 24 bases lying between them. Per germline, CDR1 DFQATT and CDR2 SNEGSKA (reference sequence). The CDR3 region is CSAVRFRDIATNEQFF. The sequenced CDR3 bases are TGCAGTGCTGTTCGCTTCCGGGACATAGCTACAAATGAG.

As for this clone: The read stops 3 residues short of the end of the CDR3; the missing end is completed from the germline J gene. The rearrangement uses TRBV30 and TRBJ1-2; a possible D gene is TRBD1 (5 bases). The germline CDR1 and CDR2 sequences are GTSNPN and SVGIG (reference sequence). This CDR3 has 15 residues. The CDR3 protein is CAWSGDRTSGDDYTF. Incomplete CDR3 DNA: TGTGCCTGGAGTGGAGACCGGACTAGCGGGGACGAC.

In its sample, this clone was seen many times. CDR3 bases read: TGTGCCAGCAGCTTAGGTGGGCGCGAG. This gives the protein CASSLGGRE. From start to end, the CDR3 is CASSLGGREQYF. The chain has TRBV7-8 and TRBJ2-7, with D unresolved. The read terminates 3 residues before the CDR3 end, so the remaining end is supplied by the germline J gene. Germline lookup yields CDR1 SGHVS and CDR2 FQNEAQ. The V end was cut by 1 base, the J end by 6 bases, with 7 bases between. The CDR3 is 12 amino acids.

There are many counts of this clone. The CDR3 is cut off 3 residues early in the read; its end comes from the germline J gene. The V and J genes are TRBV4-1 and TRBJ1-4, with D unclear. The germline gives CDR1 MGHRA, CDR2 YSYEKL. CDR3 length: 13 residues. V shed 3 bases and J shed 8 bases, with 10 bases lying between them. CDR3 sequence: CASSQQVQEKLFF. The covered CDR3 bases are TGCGCCAGCAGCCAGCAGGTCCAAGAAAAA.

This clone showed up just a few times. This may be a read error, as it is one base from a much larger clone. The CDR3 end is not reached by the read, which stops 3 residues before it; the germline J gene fills it in. This sample includes further DNA sequences coding for the same CDR3. The J gene is TRBJ2-5, the V gene TRBV5-1, with TRBD2 matching over 7 bases. The CDR3 has 15 amino acids. Germline-derived CDR1 and CDR2 are SGHRS and YFSETQ. The sequenced part of the CDR3 DNA is TGTGCCAGCAGCCCTAGCGGAGACTACCAAGAGACC. Translated: CASSPSGDYQET. The entire CDR3 is CASSPSGDYQETQYF.

This clone has ten or more counts. The read ends 3 residues shy of where the CDR3 ends; the end is completed using the germline J gene. The chain is built from TRBV27 and TRBJ2-5; 14 nucleotides agree with TRBD2. In germline, CDR1 is MNHEY, CDR2 SMNVEV (reference sequence). The trim removed 8 bases at V and 6 bases at J, leaving 8 bases unmatched. This CDR3 comprises 15 residues. CDR3 DNA, as far as it was read: TGTGCCAGCCAGGGACTAGCGGGAGCTTGGAAGACC. Its translation is CASQGLAGAWKT. In full, the CDR3 reads CASQGLAGAWKTQYF.

This clone was recorded a few times. The read terminates 3 residues before the CDR3 end, so the remaining end is supplied by the germline J gene. The chain has TRBV19 and TRBJ1-2, with 9 nucleotides matching TRBD1. The CDR3 covers 14 residues. Germline V lookup: CDR1 LNHDA, CDR2 SQIVND (reference sequence). The CDR3 spells CASSNRGRTDTYTF. The covered CDR3 bases are TGTGCCAGTAGTAACAGGGGGCGCACAGATACC.

This clone was observed many times. The CDR3 loop is CSASRGNTIYF. Partial CDR3 DNA: TGCAGTGCTAGTCGTGGAAACACC. The gene calls are TRBV20-1 and TRBJ1-3, with D unclear. The CDR3 end lies 3 residues beyond the end of the read and is filled in from the germline J gene. Germline V gives CDR1 DFQATT, CDR2 SNEGSKA (reference sequence). This CDR3 region has 11 residues. The germline V and J ends were trimmed by 3 bases and 3 bases, with 3 bases remaining between them.